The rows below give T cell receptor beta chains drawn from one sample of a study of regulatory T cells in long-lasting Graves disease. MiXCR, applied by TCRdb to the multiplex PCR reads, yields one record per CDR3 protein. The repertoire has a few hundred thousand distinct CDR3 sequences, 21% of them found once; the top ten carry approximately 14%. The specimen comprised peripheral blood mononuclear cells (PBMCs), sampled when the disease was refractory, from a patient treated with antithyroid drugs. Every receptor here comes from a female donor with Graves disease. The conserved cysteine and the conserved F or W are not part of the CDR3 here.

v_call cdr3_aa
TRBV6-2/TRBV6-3 ASSYASGSYEQY
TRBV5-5 ASSPLPLPDSTGELF
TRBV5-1 ASSLEVSNYEQY
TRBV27 ASGDGTYEQY
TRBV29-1 SVRTGKSYEQY
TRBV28 ASKRGDEKLF
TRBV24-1 ATSESPRDTGELF
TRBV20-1 SAMGQAGGFQETQY
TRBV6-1 ASSSRAEPAQTQY
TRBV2 ASSKRDTSGGTQY
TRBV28 ASSRVNEQF
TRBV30 AWGPMNEQY
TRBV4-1 ASSQTGWGNTIY
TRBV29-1 SVEEDGRGGYT
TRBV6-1 ASSHIRGFARQPQH
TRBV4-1 ASSRLSGTGGGNIQY
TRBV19 ASSRQYSNQPQH
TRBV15 ATSRDQVSGGLSQPQH
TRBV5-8 ASNLGEQY
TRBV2 ASSFKTGTGAMNEQF
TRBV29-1 SVVSGQETQY
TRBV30 AWSAGGGTEAF